These 25 T cell receptor beta chains originate from one sample sequenced in a study of cytomegalovirus exposure and HLA in healthy donors. PCR primers comprised 60 Vbeta and 13 Jbeta primers. TCRdb's copy holds only in-frame clones and misses some; the assay was immunoSEQ multiplex PCR. The data hold about 140,000 clones, with around 80% observed a single time. Specimen: PBMCs. These receptors originate from a man aged 25 to 40 in good health and CMV-seronegative.

This chain connects TRBV6-5 to TRBJ1-4; no definite D call. Germline lookup yields CDR1 MNHEY and CDR2 SVGAGI. The CDR3 is 14 residues long. Trimming removed 6 bases from V and 2 bases from J, with 10 bases in between. Here the CDR3 reads CASSLWATNEKLFF. Here the CDR3 DNA reads TGTGCCAGCAGCCTGTGGGCTACTAATGAAAAACTGTTTTTT.

V gene TRBV28 combines with J gene TRBJ2-7; D possibly corresponds to TRBD1 (6 bases). Germline CDR1 MDHEN, CDR2 SYDVKM. Trimming pared 3 bases from V and 6 bases from J, leaving 15 bases between. This CDR3 region has 14 residues. The CDR3 sequence is CASSFPRDTREQYF. CDR3 nucleotides: TGTGCCAGCAGTTTCCCTAGGGACACCCGCGAGCAGTACTTC.

The genes are TRBV4-2 and TRBJ2-7, with D perhaps matching TRBD2 (5 bases). The length of the CDR3 is 15 residues. Trimming shortened V by 6 bases and J by 2 bases, and 17 bases separated the two germline ends. Germline V gives CDR1 LGHNA, CDR2 YNFKEQ. Here the CDR3 DNA reads TGTGCCAGCAGTCCTTCCAGGACTCAGACCTACGAGCAGTACTTC. Translation gives CASSPSRTQTYEQYF.

Concerning this clone: In the same sample, other DNA sequences code for this CDR3. The chain recombines TRBV19 with TRBJ1-1, with 7 bases that match TRBD1. The V gene's germline CDR1 is LNHDA and CDR2 SQIVND (reference sequence). V dropped 2 bases and J dropped 0; count of bases not matched to a gene: 3. The CDR3 has 15 amino acids. The CDR3 bases are TGTGCCAGTAGTATAACAGGGGCGGTGAACACTGAAGCTTTCTTT. It specifies CASSITGAVNTEAFF.

This rearrangement joins TRBV5-5 to TRBJ1-4; possible D gene TRBD1, 5 bases. Germline loops: CDR1 SGHKS, CDR2 YYEKEE (reference sequence). V shed 6 bases and J shed 5 bases, with 17 bases lying between them. This CDR3 comprises 15 residues. The CDR3 region is CASTIVGHNNEKLFF. The CDR3, as DNA: TGTGCCAGCACAATCGTCGGACACAACAATGAAAAACTGTTTTTT.

There are a few counts of this clone. The V gene is TRBV11-2, the J gene TRBJ1-1; possibly TRBD1 for D (5 bases). Looked up from germline, CDR1 is SGHAT and CDR2 is FQNNGV. Trimming removed 4 bases at V and 7 bases at J, with 19 bases between. The CDR3 sequence is 15 residues long. The CDR3 nucleotides read TGTGCCAGCAGCTCGATGCCGGGAGGGGTGAGTGAAGCTTTCTTT. Amino acids: CASSSMPGGVSEAFF.

V gene TRBV5-1 combines with J gene TRBJ1-1; 9 positions match TRBD1. The germline CDR1 and CDR2 sequences are SGHRS and YFSETQ. V shed 4 bases and J 7 bases; nucleotides not matched to a gene: 8. CDR3 length: 14 residues. For the CDR3, the DNA is TGCGCCAGCAGCGCTTCACAGGGGGCGGGTGAAGCTTTCTTT. Protein sequence: CASSASQGAGEAFF.

In this sample, this clone turned up many times. The chain has TRBV28 and TRBJ2-1, with 7 bases matching TRBD1. The germline gives CDR1 MDHEN, CDR2 SYDVKM. J lost 12 bases, V lost 7 bases, and 18 bases had no gene match. The CDR3 loop spans 15 amino acids. DNA of the CDR3: TGTGCCAGCATGGGTTTGGGACAGAGACAAGGTGGGCAGTTCTTC. Encoded protein: CASMGLGQRQGGQFF. Supplemented by reference TRBV28 and TRBJ2-1, the full variable domain reads DVKVTQSSRYLVKRTGEKVFLECVQDMDHENMFWYRQDPGLGLRLIYFSYDVKMKEKGDIPEGYSVSREKKERFSLILESASTNQTSMYLCASMGLGQRQGGQFFGPGTRLTVL.

The table lists this clone with a count of one. This rearrangement joins TRBV5-4 to TRBJ1-2; D might be TRBD1 (6 bases). The CDR3 runs 17 residues. V was pared by 4 bases and J by 3 bases, with 22 bases between. CDR1 and CDR2 from the germline V gene are SGHNT and YYREEE (reference sequence). The CDR3 spells CASSEKGQSRLHYGYTF. The DNA of the CDR3 is TGTGCCAGCAGCGAGAAAGGACAGAGTAGATTGCACTATGGCTACACCTTC.

The chain has TRBV5-6 and TRBJ1-2; TRBD1 might be the D (6 bases). The CDR3 contains 15 residues. Germline lookup yields CDR1 SGHDT and CDR2 YYEEEE. The V gene lost 2 bases and the J gene lost 4 bases, with 15 bases spanning the gap. The CDR3: CASSFRQARGYGYTF. As DNA, the CDR3 is TGTGCCAGCAGCTTTAGACAGGCACGAGGCTATGGCTACACCTTC.

The CDR3, as DNA: TGTGCCAGCAGTGGAGGAGATATCAATGAGCAGTTCTTC. Amino acid sequence: CASSGGDINEQFF. The chain employs TRBV6-6 and TRBJ2-1; D perhaps matches TRBD2 (5 bases). Trimming took off 5 bases at V and 6 bases at J, with 11 bases between the two ends. Germline CDR1 and CDR2: MNHNY and SVGAGI (reference sequence). This CDR3 spans 13 amino acids.

The CDR3 loop reads CASSSPTLGTSSKEQYF. DNA for the CDR3: TGTGCCAGCAGCTCACCAACCTTAGGGACTAGCTCTAAGGAGCAGTACTTC. This rearrangement joins TRBV7-2 to TRBJ2-7; 9 bases map to TRBD2. CDR1 is SGHTA and CDR2 is FQGNSA in the germline V gene. Losses at the gene ends were 4 bases for V and 7 bases for J; bases not matched to a gene: 17. This CDR3 has 17 amino acids. Full variable domain (rest looked up from reference TRBV7-2 and TRBJ2-7): GAGVSQSPSNKVTEKGKDVELRCDPISGHTALYWYRQSLGQGLEFLIYFQGNSAPDKSGLPSDRFSAERTGGSVSTLTIQRTQQEDSAVYLCASSSPTLGTSSKEQYFGPGTRLTVT.

The genes are TRBV19 and TRBJ2-7; D call uncertain. V was pared by 3 bases and J by 0 bases, with 6 bases between. Germline V gene lookup returns CDR1 LNHDA and CDR2 SQIVND (reference sequence). The CDR3 spans 13 residues. CDR3 sequence reads: CASSIFGSYEQYF. CDR3 bases: TGTGCCAGTAGTATCTTCGGCTCCTACGAGCAGTACTTC.

With regard to this clone: One junction end disagrees with the germline gene, perhaps due to a read error. The J gene is TRBJ1-1, the V gene TRBV7-9, with D possibly being TRBD1 (6 bases). This CDR3 is built from 17 residues. The germline V gene encodes CDR1 SEHNR and CDR2 FQNEAQ (reference sequence). In nucleotides, the CDR3 is TGTTCCAGCAGCTTAGGAGGGTGGGGGCGCGGGAACACTGAAGCTTTCTTT. Translating it yields CSSSLGGWGRGNTEAFF.

The V gene is TRBV6-1, the J gene TRBJ1-5; TRBD1 aligns across 9 bases. Losses at the gene ends were 2 bases for V and 0 bases for J; bases not matched to a gene: 11. Germline V CDR1 and CDR2: MNHNS, SASEGT. The CDR3 spans 19 residues. The CDR3 sequence is CASSEYRGRVEYSNQPQHF. The CDR3, as DNA: TGTGCCAGCAGTGAATACAGGGGGCGGGTCGAATATAGCAATCAGCCCCAGCATTTT.

The chain's CDR3 is CASRPTGGMNNEQFF. The CDR3 nucleotides read TGTGCCAGCAGACCGACAGGGGGCATGAACAATGAGCAGTTCTTC. V and J are TRBV27 and TRBJ2-1; 10 bases fit TRBD1. The CDR3 totals 15 residues. Per the germline V gene, CDR1 is MNHEY and CDR2 is SMNVEV (reference sequence). J gave up 5 bases and V 6 bases, and 7 bases lay outside the gene matches.

J is TRBJ2-1 and V is TRBV5-6; no definite D call. Germline CDR1 reads SGHDT; CDR2 reads YYEEEE. V shed 4 bases and J shed 2 bases, with 7 bases lying between them. This CDR3 contains 13 residues. CDR3 DNA sequence: TGTGCCAGCAGCCCCGGTCCCTACAATGAGCAGTTCTTC. Its translation: CASSPGPYNEQFF.

The gene calls are TRBV2 and TRBJ1-5, with 9 bases lining up with TRBD1. The CDR3 runs 14 residues. Germline assignment: CDR1 SNHLY and CDR2 FYNNEI. Trimming at V came to 4 bases and at J to 5 bases, leaving 3 bases not matched to a gene. DNA for the CDR3: TGTGCCAGCAGTGTGGGACAGGGACATCAGCCCCAGCATTTT. Encoded protein: CASSVGQGHQPQHF.

The DNA of the CDR3 is TGTGCCAGCAGCCAAGATATGGGACAGGGGGCGCTTTATGGTGGCTACACCTTC. Residues: CASSQDMGQGALYGGYTF. J is TRBJ1-2 and V is TRBV14; 12 bases map to TRBD1. V lost 0 bases and J lost 7; bases outside the gene matches: 12. CDR3 size: 18 residues. The germline V gene encodes CDR1 SGHDN and CDR2 FVKESK.

The chain has TRBV4-2 and TRBJ1-5; perhaps TRBD1 as D (5 bases). Germline CDR1 LGHNA, CDR2 YNFKEQ. With 0 bases removed from V and 0 bases from J, the gap between germline ends came to 18 bases. This CDR3 has 19 residues. The CDR3 region has the DNA TGTGCCAGCAGCCAAGACGAAGGTAGAGGACATACTAGCAATCAGCCCCAGCATTTT. It translates to CASSQDEGRGHTSNQPQHF.

This sequence joins TRBV5-1 and TRBJ1-2; weak D call: TRBD1 (6 bases). Trimming removed 2 bases at V and 4 bases at J, with 15 bases between. This CDR3 is 15 amino acids long. CDR1 is SGHRS and CDR2 is YFSETQ in the germline V gene. The CDR3 coding sequence is TGCGCCAGCAGCTTTTCCGGACAGCTAACCTATGGCTACACCTTC. It is translated as CASSFSGQLTYGYTF.

The chain recombines TRBV18 with TRBJ2-1, with 10 bases matching TRBD2. J gave up 7 bases and V 4 bases, and 7 bases lay outside the gene matches. Germline loops: CDR1 KGHSH, CDR2 LQKENI. This CDR3 comprises 15 residues. The chain's CDR3 is CASSQEREGWNEQFF. The CDR3 DNA reads TGTGCCAGCTCACAGGAGCGGGAGGGGTGGAATGAGCAGTTCTTC.

J is TRBJ2-5 and V is TRBV15; D is possibly TRBD2 (6 bases). Germline assignment: CDR1 LNHNV and CDR2 YYDKDF (reference sequence). This CDR3 contains 15 residues. Trimming took 0 bases from V and 2 from J, leaving 10 bases between them. The CDR3 DNA reads as TGTGCCACCAGCAGAGACTTGGGGGGACAAGAGACCCAGTACTTC. The encoded protein is CATSRDLGGQETQYF. The full variable domain, its missing parts supplied by reference TRBV15 and TRBJ2-5, is DAMVIQNPRYQVTQFGKPVTLSCSQTLNHNVMYWYQQKSSQAPKLLFHYYDKDFNNEADTPDNFQSRRPNTSFCFLDIRSPGLGDTAMYLCATSRDLGGQETQYFGPGTRLLVL.

This clone occurred once. J is TRBJ2-1 and V is TRBV5-6, with 7 bases lining up with TRBD2. The CDR3 runs to 12 residues. The J segment lost 10 bases and the V segment lost 4 bases, leaving 5 bases of the junction unmatched. Germline V gene lookup returns CDR1 SGHDT and CDR2 YYEEEE. CDR3 loop: CASSRTREEQFF. The CDR3 nucleotides read TGTGCCAGCAGCCGGACGCGGGAGGAGCAGTTCTTC.

This sequence joins TRBV29-1 and TRBJ2-1; 8 bases are a match to TRBD2. After removal of 1 base from V and 9 bases from J, the junction contained 8 bases not matched to a gene. The CDR3 has 14 residues. Germline CDR1 reads SQVTM; CDR2 reads ANQGSEA. CDR3 in DNA: TGCAGCGTTGAAGCGGGAGGGGGTTTGGGTGAGCAGTTCTTC. This sequence encodes CSVEAGGGLGEQFF.